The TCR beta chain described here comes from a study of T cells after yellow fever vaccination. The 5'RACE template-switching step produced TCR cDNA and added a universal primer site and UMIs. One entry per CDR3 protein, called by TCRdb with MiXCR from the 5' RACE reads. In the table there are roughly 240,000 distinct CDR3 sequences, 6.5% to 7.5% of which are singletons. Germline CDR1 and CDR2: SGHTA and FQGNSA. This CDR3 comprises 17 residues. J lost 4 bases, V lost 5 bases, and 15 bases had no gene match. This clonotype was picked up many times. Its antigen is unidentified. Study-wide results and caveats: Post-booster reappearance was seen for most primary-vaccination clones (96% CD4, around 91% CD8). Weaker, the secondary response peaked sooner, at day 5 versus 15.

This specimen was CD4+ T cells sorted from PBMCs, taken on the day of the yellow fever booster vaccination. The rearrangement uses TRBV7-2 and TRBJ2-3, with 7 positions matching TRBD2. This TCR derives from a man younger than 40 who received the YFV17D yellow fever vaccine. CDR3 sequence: CASSPKVVTGGPDTQYF. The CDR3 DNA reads TGTGCCAGCAGCCCTAAAGTTGTAACGGGAGGACCAGATACGCAGTATTTT.